The 14 T cell receptor beta chains below come from one sample, sequenced in a study of blood T cell repertoires in COVID-19. The table came from immunoSEQ multiplex PCR; TCRdb's copy has only in-frame clones and leaves some out. There are about 170,000 clones in the sample; under 85% occur only once, and 2.8% lies in the top ten. Specimen: peripheral blood. Receptor source: a man aged 65-85 years with acute or convalescent COVID-19.

The rearrangement links TRBV29-1 to TRBJ1-2, with TRBD1 as a possible D gene (6 bases). This CDR3 comprises 14 residues. Trimming removed 3 bases at V and 4 bases at J, with 15 bases between. The germline gives CDR1 SQVTM, CDR2 ANQGSEA. The DNA for the CDR3 is TGCAGCGTTGAGGGCCCAGGGGATGTCTATGGCTACACCTTC. It yields the protein CSVEGPGDVYGYTF.

This clone was observed a single time. The chain is built from TRBV5-1 and TRBJ2-3; no clear D. Germline CDR1 is SGHRS and CDR2 is YFSETQ. V shed 7 bases and J shed 5 bases, with 17 bases lying between them. There are 14 residues in the CDR3. The CDR3 here is CASYLTGVQDTQYF. In nucleotides, the CDR3 is TGCGCCAGCTATCTTACGGGTGTTCAAGATACGCAGTATTTT.

The chain couples TRBV10-1 to TRBJ2-2; 7 nucleotides line up with TRBD2. Germline V gives CDR1 WNHNN, CDR2 SYGVQD (reference sequence). The CDR3 has 17 amino acids. V was clipped by 4 bases and J by 0 bases; unmatched bases: 8. The CDR3 DNA is TGCGCCAGCAGTGGTGGTAGCGGGCCCGCGAACACCGGGGAGCTGTTTTTT. This codes for CASSGGSGPANTGELFF.

The V call is TRBV10-3, the J call TRBJ2-5, with no clear D. This CDR3 has 12 amino acids. CDR1 is ENHRY, CDR2 SYGVKD, per germline. V was clipped by 6 bases and J by 5 bases, with 10 bases between them. CDR3 nucleotide sequence: TGTGCCATCAGCACGGGTTCGGAGACCCAGTACTTC. This sequence encodes CAISTGSETQYF.

The rearrangement links TRBV7-6 to TRBJ2-2; TRBD2 matches 16 bases. The CDR3 spans 16 residues. Germline V gene lookup returns CDR1 SGHVS and CDR2 FNYEAQ. J lost 4 bases, V lost 5 bases, and 1 base had no gene match. The CDR3 nucleotides read TGTGCCAGCAGCGGGACTAGCGGGGGGGTCACCGGGGAGCTGTTTTTT. This codes for CASSGTSGGVTGELFF. Based on the CDR3 plus reference TRBV7-6 and TRBJ2-2, the full variable domain is GAGVSQSPRYKVTKRGQDVALRCDPISGHVSLYWYRQALGQGPEFLTYFNYEAQQDKSGLPNDRFSAERPEGSISTLTIQRTEQRDSAMYRCASSGTSGGVTGELFFGEGSRLTVL.

The rearrangement joins TRBV10-3 to TRBJ2-2; D perhaps matches TRBD1 (6 bases). Germline V gene lookup returns CDR1 ENHRY and CDR2 SYGVKD. The CDR3 sequence is 14 residues long. V lost 4 bases and J lost 3, with 9 bases in between. In DNA, the CDR3 is TGTGCCATCAGTGCAAAGGGGGACACCGGGGAGCTGTTTTTT. Its translation: CAISAKGDTGELFF.

This CDR3 is CASSTVSNQPQHF. The CDR3 nucleotides are TGTGCCAGCTCTACAGTTTCCAATCAGCCCCAGCATTTT. The V gene is TRBV6-5, the J gene TRBJ1-5; D unresolved. Trimming left V 8 bases short and J 3 bases short, with 11 bases between. Per germline, CDR1 MNHEY and CDR2 SVGAGI. The CDR3 length is 13 residues.

This clone was seen just once. The V call is TRBV5-1, the J call TRBJ2-2, with 9 bases aligning to TRBD2. The CDR3 is 15 residues long. The V gene end was trimmed by 4 bases and the J gene end by 1 base; junction bases not matched to a gene: 2. The germline V gene has CDR1 SGHRS and CDR2 YFSETQ. The CDR3 coding sequence is TGCGCCAGCAGCGTACTAGCGGGGAACACCGGGGAGCTGTTTTTT. Translation: CASSVLAGNTGELFF. The full variable domain, its missing parts supplied by reference TRBV5-1 and TRBJ2-2, is KAGVTQTPRYLIKTRGQQVTLSCSPISGHRSVSWYQQTPGQGLQFLFEYFSETQRNKGNFPGRFSGRQFSNSRSEMNVSTLELGDSALYLCASSVLAGNTGELFFGEGSRLTVL.

The chain is built from TRBV12-3 or TRBV12-4 and TRBJ1-1; D gene ambiguous. This CDR3 is 11 amino acids long. V gave up 1 base and J gave up 7 bases, with 4 bases separating them. The CDR3 DNA follows: TGTGCCAGCAGTTTAGACGGTGAAGCTTTCTTT. Amino acids: CASSLDGEAFF.

In DNA form, the CDR3 reads TGTGCCAGCGCTTACAGGTTTGGCTCTGGAAACACCATATATTTT. This sequence encodes CASAYRFGSGNTIYF. The V gene is TRBV27, the J gene TRBJ1-3, with D possibly TRBD1 on 5 matching bases. CDR1 and CDR2 from the germline V gene are MNHEY and SMNVEV (reference sequence). This CDR3 has 15 residues. Trimming pared 8 bases from V and 0 bases from J, leaving 14 bases between.

The V gene is TRBV11-2, the J gene TRBJ1-1; D gene uncertain. V dropped 1 base and J dropped 4 bases, with 10 bases sitting between them. Germline V gene data show CDR1 as SGHAT and CDR2 as FQNNGV. The CDR3 covers 14 residues. The DNA for the CDR3 is TGTGCCAGCAGCTTAGGCGGTGTGGCCACTGAAGCTTTCTTT. It yields the protein CASSLGGVATEAFF.

This chain connects TRBV5-8 to TRBJ1-5; D perhaps matches TRBD1 (5 bases). This CDR3 is 13 amino acids long. Germline V gene data show CDR1 as SGHTS and CDR2 as YDEGEE. V shed 3 bases and J shed 5 bases, with 9 bases lying between them. CDR3 amino acids: CASSSREDQPQHF. Written as DNA, the CDR3 is TGTGCCAGCAGCTCCAGGGAGGATCAGCCCCAGCATTTT.

CDR3 sequence reads: CASSPGGGYTF. The CDR3 nucleotides are TGTGCCAGCAGTCCAGGGGGAGGCTACACCTTC. The chain joins TRBV2 to TRBJ1-2, with 7 nucleotides matching TRBD1. J was trimmed by 8 bases and V by 5 bases; bases with no gene match: 2. Germline loops: CDR1 SNHLY, CDR2 FYNNEI. CDR3 length: 11 amino acids.

This chain uses TRBV1 with TRBJ2-3; the table assigns TRBD2, which was not confirmed against the DNA. TRBV1 is labeled a pseudogene. The CDR3 consists of 17 residues. The CDR3 bases are TGCACCAGCAGCCAAGACGACTCGTCTACAAGCACAGATACGCAGTATTTT. Translation: CTSSQDDSSTSTDTQYF.